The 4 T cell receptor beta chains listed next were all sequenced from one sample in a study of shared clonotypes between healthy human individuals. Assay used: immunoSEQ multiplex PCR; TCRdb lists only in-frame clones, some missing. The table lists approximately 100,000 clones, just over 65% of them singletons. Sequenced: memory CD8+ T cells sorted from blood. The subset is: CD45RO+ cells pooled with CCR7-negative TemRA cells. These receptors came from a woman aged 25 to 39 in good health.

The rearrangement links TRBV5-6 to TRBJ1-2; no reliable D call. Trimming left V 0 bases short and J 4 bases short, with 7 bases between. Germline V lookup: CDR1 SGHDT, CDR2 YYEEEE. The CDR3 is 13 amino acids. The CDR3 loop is CASSLVGFYGYTF. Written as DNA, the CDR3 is TGTGCCAGCAGCTTGGTGGGATTCTATGGCTACACCTTC.

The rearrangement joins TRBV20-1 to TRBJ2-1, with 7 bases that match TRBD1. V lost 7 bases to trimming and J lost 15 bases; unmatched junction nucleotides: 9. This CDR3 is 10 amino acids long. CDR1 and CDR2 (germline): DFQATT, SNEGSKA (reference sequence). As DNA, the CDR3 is TGCAGTGTAGGGGGCCAGGTCCGGTTCTTC. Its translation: CSVGGQVRFF.

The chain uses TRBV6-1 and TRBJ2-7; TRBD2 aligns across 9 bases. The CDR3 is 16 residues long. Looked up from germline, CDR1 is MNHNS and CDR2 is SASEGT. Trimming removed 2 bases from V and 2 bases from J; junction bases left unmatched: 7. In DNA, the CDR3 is TGTGCCAGCAGTGAATTCCTTAGCGGGAGCGCCTACGAGCAGTACTTC. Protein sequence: CASSEFLSGSAYEQYF.

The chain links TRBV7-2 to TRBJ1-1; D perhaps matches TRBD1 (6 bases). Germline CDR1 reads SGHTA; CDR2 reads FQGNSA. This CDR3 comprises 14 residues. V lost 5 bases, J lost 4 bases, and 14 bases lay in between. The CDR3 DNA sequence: TGTGCCAGCAGCCCGGGGGCTAGGAGCACTGAAGCTTTCTTT. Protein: CASSPGARSTEAFF.